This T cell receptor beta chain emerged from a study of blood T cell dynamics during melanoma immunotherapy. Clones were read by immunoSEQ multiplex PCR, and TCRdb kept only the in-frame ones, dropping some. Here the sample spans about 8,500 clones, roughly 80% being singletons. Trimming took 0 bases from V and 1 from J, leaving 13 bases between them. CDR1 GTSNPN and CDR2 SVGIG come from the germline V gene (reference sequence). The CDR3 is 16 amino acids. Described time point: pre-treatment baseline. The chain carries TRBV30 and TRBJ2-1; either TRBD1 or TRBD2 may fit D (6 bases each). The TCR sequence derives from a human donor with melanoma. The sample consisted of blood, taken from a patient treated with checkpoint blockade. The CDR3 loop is CAWSVLGGLSYNEQFF. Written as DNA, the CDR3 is TGTGCCTGGAGTGTACTAGGGGGGCTGTCCTACAATGAGCAGTTCTTC. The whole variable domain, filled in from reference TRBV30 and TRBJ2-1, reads SQTIHQWPATLVQPVGSPLSLECTVEGTSNPNLYWYRQAAGRGLQLLFYSVGIGQISSEVPQNLSASRPQDRQFILSSKKLLLSDSGFYLCAWSVLGGLSYNEQFFGPGTRLTVL.